The source of this T cell receptor beta chain is a study of regulatory T cells in long-lasting Graves disease. Whole-study results and caveats: It was in persistent disease that TRBV28, TRBJ1-2 and TRBJ2-5 were favored. Persistent patients had more shared public clonotypes (roughly 2,500) than new patients (about 970).

There are many counts of this clonotype. Its antigen is currently unknown. Combining iRepertoire HTBI primers with Arm-PCR of CDR3 regions, the authors built TCR beta libraries. MiXCR was run by TCRdb on the multiplex PCR reads, yielding one entry per CDR3 protein. Here the sample spans about half a million distinct CDR3 sequences, 9.5% to 15% being singletons. Trimming removed 0 bases at V and 6 bases at J, with 12 bases between. The length of the CDR3 is 14 residues. CDR1 and CDR2 from the germline V gene are SGHRS and YFSETQ. Stated time point: newly diagnosed GD, antithyroid drugs for less than 3 months. Extracted RNA from PBMCs served as the source of the TCR library. The data also belong to a second study, concerning T cells in Graves' hyperthyroidism and ophthalmopathy. In that study: An initial round of RT-PCR targeting the TCR CDR3 relied on the HTBI primer set. Among clonotypes expanded in thyroid above 0.001, most were also found in blood.

The sequences come from peripheral blood mononuclear cells (PBMCs), collected at new diagnosis, from a patient treated with antithyroid drugs. V gene TRBV5-1 combines with J gene TRBJ1-2; tentative D call: TRBD1 (5 bases). This sequence was found in a woman in her thirties with Graves disease. The CDR3 loop reads CASSLASGKDGYTF. The CDR3 DNA is TGCGCCAGCAGCTTGGCGTCAGGGAAGGATGGCTACACCTTC. Based on the CDR3 plus reference TRBV5-1 and TRBJ1-2, the full variable domain is KAGVTQTPRYLIKTRGQQVTLSCSPISGHRSVSWYQQTPGQGLQFLFEYFSETQRNKGNFPGRFSGRQFSNSRSEMNVSTLELGDSALYLCASSLASGKDGYTFGSGTRLTVV.